This TCR beta chain was identified in a study of cytomegalovirus exposure and HLA in healthy donors (dated by TCRdb to the late 2010s). In terms of the full investigation: A later analysis indicated that the roughly 120 validation repertoires were generated on the platform also employed for the 600 to 750 repertoires of the first cohort. The aim of the study was to test whether cataloging public T cell receptors could identify signatures of past pathogen exposure. A separate validation cohort of roughly 130 different subjects was used in addition to the approximately 700-subject first cohort. To predict cytomegalovirus infection status, the study combined high-throughput TCR immunosequencing, statistical association of individual TCRs with disease status, and machine learning. Study-level results and caveats: A later analysis had no HLA typing for the validation cohort, so co-occurrence there was scored across all 130 or so repertoires. In vitro tests confirmed that a few of the cytomegalovirus-associated TCR beta chains recognize cytomegalovirus antigens. Most TCR sequences were seen in very few donors, while some public TCRs were found in many individuals. The classifier was reported to diagnose cytomegalovirus status with high specificity and sensitivity in both the original cohort and the validation cohort. According to the authors, the approach could potentially be generalized to other disease states and immunological phenotypes. In the study, some 160 TCR beta chains were listed as associated with cytomegalovirus. Of the cluster scores, approximately 95% were above 0 in a later analysis, which found that TCRs clustered in the first cohort also tended to co-occur in the 120 or so validation repertoires.

Note on this clone: Its antigen is still unknown. Base qualities are not recorded, but no much larger clone differs from it by a single base.

Donors formed part of the validation cohort, which comprised 120 subjects and was distinct from the first cohort of 666 subjects. Libraries were made using the immunoSEQ multiplex PCR assay. On the authors' methods: A statistical classification framework was built for diagnosing cytomegalovirus status from the catalog of TCR beta chain sequences. TCRdb provides this immuneACCESS table in a form limited to in-frame rearrangements. Some clones are lacking; in checked studies, under half of them reflect an unresolved V gene, and why the rest are absent is not known. V, J and clone size are taken as reported in that table, and D and trimming were inferred from the DNA itself. This sample comprises some 120,000 clones, around 94% of them detected only once. The top ten hold more than 0.9% of the sample. V sheds 6 bases and J sheds 1 base, leaving 12 bases between their ends. The CDR3 starts with the cysteine, ends with the phenylalanine, and has 14 residues. Only the CDR3 DNA is retained, 42 bases long and in frame from the first base. From the germline V gene, CDR1 is SGHAT and CDR2 is FQNNGV.

This TCR came from a young woman in good health and CMV-seronegative. Recombination linked TRBV11-2 to TRBJ1-1, with a tentative D gene TRBD1 over 5 matching bases. Sequenced material: PBMCs. The CDR3 corresponds to CASRAGTGNTEAFF. The DNA sequence follows: TGTGCCAGCAGGGCCGGAACAGGGAACACTGAAGCTTTCTTT.